This T cell receptor beta chain was captured by sequencing in a study of T cells in Graves' hyperthyroidism and ophthalmopathy. As concerns this clonotype: What it binds is unknown.

Uncontrolled infection, other autoimmune disease, pregnancy or lactation barred patients from enrollment. Clinical symptoms, serum thyroxine, TRAb, thyroid ultrasound and orbital computed tomography informed diagnoses. Study results and caveats: Ophthalmopathy and stable hyperthyroidism were told apart by a 13 V-J model.

From RNA transcripts, TCR beta CDR3 regions were amplified. Carried out on the TCR CDR3, a first-round RT-PCR used the HTBI primer set. TCRdb fed the multiplex PCR reads into MiXCR, producing one record per CDR3 protein. Of about 640,000 distinct CDR3 sequences listed, 45% are singletons. Germline-derived CDR1 and CDR2 are MNHNY and SVGAGI (reference sequence). Deletions cut 5 bases from V and 4 bases from J, with 18 bases between. The CDR3 totals 15 residues. The chain employs TRBV6-6 and TRBJ2-7; possible D gene TRBD1, 6 bases. What was sequenced was peripheral blood or thyroid tissue (not recorded which). This receptor was taken from an adult man with Graves' disease, either hyperthyroidism or ophthalmopathy (not recorded which). Here the CDR3 DNA reads TGTGCCAGCAGTAGGGGGACACTACCCCAATACGAGCAGTACTTC. This sequence encodes CASSRGTLPQYEQYF.